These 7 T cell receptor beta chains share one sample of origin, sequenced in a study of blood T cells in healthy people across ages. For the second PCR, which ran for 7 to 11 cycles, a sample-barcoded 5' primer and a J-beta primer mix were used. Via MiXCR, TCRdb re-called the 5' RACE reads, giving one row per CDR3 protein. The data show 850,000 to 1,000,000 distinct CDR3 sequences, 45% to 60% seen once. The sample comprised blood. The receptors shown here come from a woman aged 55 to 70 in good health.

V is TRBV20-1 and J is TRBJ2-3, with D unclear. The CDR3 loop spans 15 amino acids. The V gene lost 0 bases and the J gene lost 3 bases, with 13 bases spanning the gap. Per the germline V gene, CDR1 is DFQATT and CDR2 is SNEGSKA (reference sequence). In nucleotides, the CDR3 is TGCAGTGCTAGAGATCCGAGTAGGGTTACAGATACGCAGTATTTT. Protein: CSARDPSRVTDTQYF.

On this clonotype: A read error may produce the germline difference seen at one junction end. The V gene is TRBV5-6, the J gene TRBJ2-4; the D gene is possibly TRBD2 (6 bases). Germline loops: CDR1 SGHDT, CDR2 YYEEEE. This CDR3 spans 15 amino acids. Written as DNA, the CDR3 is TGTGCCAGCAGCTTTGCGGGACCGGGGTTCTACGAGCAGTATTTC. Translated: CASSFAGPGFYEQYF.

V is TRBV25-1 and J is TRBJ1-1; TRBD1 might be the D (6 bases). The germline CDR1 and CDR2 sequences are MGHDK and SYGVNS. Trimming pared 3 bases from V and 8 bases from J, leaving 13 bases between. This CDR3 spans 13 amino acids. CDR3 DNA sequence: TGTGCCAGCAGTGATCTGAGGGGACACGAAGCTTTCTTT. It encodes CASSDLRGHEAFF.

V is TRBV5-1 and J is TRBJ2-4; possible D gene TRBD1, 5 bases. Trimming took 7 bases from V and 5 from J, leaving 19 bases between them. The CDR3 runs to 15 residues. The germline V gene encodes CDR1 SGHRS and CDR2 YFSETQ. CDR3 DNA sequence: TGCGCCAGCCAGGGCGACCCATCAGGACAAAACATTCAGTACTTC. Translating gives CASQGDPSGQNIQYF. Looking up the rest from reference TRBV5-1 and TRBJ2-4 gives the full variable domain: KAGVTQTPRYLIKTRGQQVTLSCSPISGHRSVSWYQQTPGQGLQFLFEYFSETQRNKGNFPGRFSGRQFSNSRSEMNVSTLELGDSALYLCASQGDPSGQNIQYFGAGTRLSVL.

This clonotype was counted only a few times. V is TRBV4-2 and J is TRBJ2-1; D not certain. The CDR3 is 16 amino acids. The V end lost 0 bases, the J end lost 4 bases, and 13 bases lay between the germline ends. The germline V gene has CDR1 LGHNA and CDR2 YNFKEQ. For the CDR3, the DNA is TGTGCCAGCAGCCAAGAGTTGGTCACCGGATACAATGAGCAGTTCTTC. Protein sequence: CASSQELVTGYNEQFF.

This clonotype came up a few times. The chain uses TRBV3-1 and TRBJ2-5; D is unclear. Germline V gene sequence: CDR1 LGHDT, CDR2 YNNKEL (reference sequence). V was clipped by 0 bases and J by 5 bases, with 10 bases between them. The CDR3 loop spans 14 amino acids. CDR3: CASSQEGMKETQYF. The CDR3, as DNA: TGTGCCAGCAGCCAAGAAGGAATGAAGGAGACCCAGTACTTC.

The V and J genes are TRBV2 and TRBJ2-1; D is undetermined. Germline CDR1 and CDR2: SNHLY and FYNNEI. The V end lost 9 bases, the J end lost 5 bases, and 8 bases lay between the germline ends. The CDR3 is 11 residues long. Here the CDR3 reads CASTLHNEQFF. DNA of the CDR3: TGTGCCAGTACTTTACACAATGAGCAGTTCTTC.